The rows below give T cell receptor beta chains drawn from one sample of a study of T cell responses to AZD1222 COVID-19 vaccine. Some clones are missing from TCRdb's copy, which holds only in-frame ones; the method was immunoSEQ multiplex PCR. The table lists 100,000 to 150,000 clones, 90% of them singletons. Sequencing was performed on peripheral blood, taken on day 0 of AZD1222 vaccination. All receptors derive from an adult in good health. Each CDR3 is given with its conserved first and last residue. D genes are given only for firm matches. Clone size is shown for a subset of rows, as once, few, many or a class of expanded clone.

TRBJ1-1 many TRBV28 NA CASRPPQGRGPMNTEAFF TGTGCCAGCAGGCCCCCCCAGGGGAGGGGACCGATGAACACTGAAGCTTTCTTT
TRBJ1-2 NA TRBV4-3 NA CASSQDSLYGYTF TGCGCCAGCAGCCAAGATTCGTTATATGGCTACACCTTC
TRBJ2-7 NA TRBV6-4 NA CASSDRYEQYF TGTGCCAGCAGTGACAGGTACGAGCAGTACTTC
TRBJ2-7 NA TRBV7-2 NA CASSLGVGGAAYEQYF TGTGCCAGCAGCTTAGGAGTGGGCGGGGCCGCCTACGAGCAGTACTTC
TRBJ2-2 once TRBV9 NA CASSAPLNTGELFF TGTGCCAGCAGCGCCCCACTTAACACCGGGGAGCTGTTTTTT
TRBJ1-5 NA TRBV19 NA CASSIGISGFGNQPQHF TGTGCCAGTAGTATTGGTATTTCGGGATTCGGCAATCAGCCCCAGCATTTT
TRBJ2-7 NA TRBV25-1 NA CASSEAGNRDHEQYF TGTGCCAGCAGTGAAGCCGGGAACAGGGACCACGAGCAGTACTTC
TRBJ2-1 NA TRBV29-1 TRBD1 CSVDQGQGDNEQFF TGCAGCGTTGACCAGGGACAGGGTGACAATGAGCAGTTCTTC
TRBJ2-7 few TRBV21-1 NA CASSKESRGPHEQYF TGTGCCAGCAGCAAAGAGTCTAGGGGGCCCCACGAGCAGTACTTC
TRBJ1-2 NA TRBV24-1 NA CATSDGGSVYGYTF TGTGCCACCAGTGATGGGGGGAGCGTCTATGGCTACACCTTC
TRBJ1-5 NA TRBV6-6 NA CASSYGTEDQPQHF TGTGCCAGCAGTTACGGGACCGAGGATCAGCCCCAGCATTTT
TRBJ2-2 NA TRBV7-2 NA CASSPGTWNTGELFF TGTGCCAGCAGCCCCGGGACTTGGAACACCGGGGAGCTGTTTTTT
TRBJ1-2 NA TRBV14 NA CASSQMGTYGYTF TGTGCCAGCAGCCAGATGGGGACCTATGGCTACACCTTC
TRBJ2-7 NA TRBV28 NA CASGLSRYEQYF TGTGCCAGCGGACTCTCTCGCTACGAGCAGTACTTC
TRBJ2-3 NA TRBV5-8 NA CASSFSGTDTQYF TGTGCCAGCAGCTTTAGCGGCACAGATACGCAGTATTTT
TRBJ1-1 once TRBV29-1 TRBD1 CSAMDRGDRGVTEAFF TGCAGCGCAATGGACAGGGGCGATCGTGGTGTAACTGAAGCTTTCTTT
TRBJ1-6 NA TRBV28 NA CASSLPYVSGELRSPLHF TGTGCCAGCAGTTTACCCTATGTGTCCGGGGAATTGAGGTCACCCCTCCACTTT
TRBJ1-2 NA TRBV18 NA CASSPTDNLNYGYTF TGTGCCAGCTCACCAACAGATAACCTTAACTATGGCTACACCTTC
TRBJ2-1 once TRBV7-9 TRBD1 CASSLWVGQGALDNEQFF TGTGCCAGCAGCTTATGGGTTGGACAGGGGGCGTTAGACAATGAGCAGTTCTTC